This entry describes one T cell receptor (beta chain). This sample was included in a study of blood T cell repertoires in COVID-19. The repertoire was sequenced with immunoSEQ multiplex PCR; TCRdb's copy has only in-frame clones and lacks some. Of some 150,000 clones in the sample, around 89% were seen once. Germline loops: CDR1 MNHEY, CDR2 SVGEGT. V dropped 1 base and J dropped 3 bases, with 18 bases sitting between them. The CDR3 extends over 17 amino acids. The sample was PBMCs or T cells enriched from blood (not recorded which). This receptor was identified in a woman between 18 and 29 years old who had recovered from COVID-19. The chain has TRBV6-2 or TRBV6-3 and TRBJ1-1; D call uncertain. The CDR3 DNA sequence: TGTGCCAGCAGTTACTATCCCGGGGTTGGTGGGGACACTGAAGCTTTCTTT. Translated: CASSYYPGVGGDTEAFF.